Following are 20 T cell receptor beta chains from one sample sequenced in a study of long-term antiretroviral therapy in people with HIV. Samples were assayed with immunoSEQ v3.0 at survey level. TCRdb keeps only in-frame clones here, not all; method: immunoSEQ multiplex PCR. This table has over 35,000 clones, about 80% appearing once. The sample consisted of unsorted PBMCs, taken 3.4 years after starting antiretroviral therapy. The source is a man under 40 with HIV.

The rearrangement uses TRBV6-5 and TRBJ1-2; 10 bases fit TRBD1. There are 15 residues in the CDR3. The V gene end was trimmed by 4 bases and the J gene end by 2 bases; junction bases not matched to a gene: 4. CDR1 and CDR2 (germline): MNHEY, SVGAGI. CDR3 coding DNA: TGTGCCAGCAGTTCTCCGGGACAGGGGAACTATGGCTACACCTTC. This gives the protein CASSSPGQGNYGYTF.

Only a few counts were recorded for this clone. Here the CDR3 reads CASSGPGGDTEAFF. CDR3 nucleotides: TGTGCCAGCAGTGGACCCGGGGGCGACACTGAAGCTTTCTTT. The chain carries TRBV6-5 and TRBJ1-1, with D possibly TRBD1 on 6 matching bases. Germline loops: CDR1 MNHEY, CDR2 SVGAGI. This CDR3 has 14 amino acids. V lost 5 bases, J lost 3 bases, and 13 bases lay in between.

The chain links TRBV27 to TRBJ2-7, with a tentative D call TRBD2 (5 bases). V was clipped by 2 bases and J by 6 bases, with 11 bases between them. Germline V gene sequence: CDR1 MNHEY, CDR2 SMNVEV (reference sequence). The CDR3 contains 13 residues. CDR3 in amino acids: CASSLGIGVEQYF. In DNA, the CDR3 is TGTGCCAGCAGTTTAGGGATCGGGGTCGAGCAGTACTTC.

The rearrangement uses TRBV7-2 and TRBJ1-5, with 11 bases identical to TRBD1. The CDR3 runs 16 residues. Germline trimming cut 3 bases from V and 5 bases from J; bases unmatched to any gene: 6. Per the germline V gene, CDR1 is SGHTA and CDR2 is FQGNSA. The CDR3 reads CASSFGTGGGDQPQHF. The CDR3 bases are TGTGCCAGCAGCTTCGGGACAGGGGGAGGAGATCAGCCCCAGCATTTT.

There are a few counts of this clone. The chain uses TRBV29-1 and TRBJ1-1; D is possibly TRBD1 (5 bases). Trimming removed 3 bases at V and 3 bases at J, with 17 bases between. CDR3 length: 15 residues. CDR1 is SQVTM and CDR2 is ANQGSEA in the germline V gene. CDR3 sequence (DNA): TGCAGCGTTGAGGCCGCCCGCGGGGGGTACACTGAAGCTTTCTTT. Amino acids: CSVEAARGGYTEAFF.

V is TRBV10-1 and J is TRBJ1-4, with TRBD1 matching over 9 bases. In germline, CDR1 is WNHNN, CDR2 SYGVQD (reference sequence). V shed 6 bases, J shed 8 bases, and the junction held 7 bases outside the gene matches. The CDR3 totals 14 residues. The DNA for the CDR3 is TGCGCCAGCAGGATAACAGGGGGCTGGGAAAAACTGTTTTTT. Amino acid sequence: CASRITGGWEKLFF.

The chain links TRBV19 to TRBJ2-7, with TRBD1 matching 9 bases. With 7 bases clipped from V and 2 bases from J, the junction kept 6 bases outside the gene matches. Germline V CDR1 and CDR2: LNHDA, SQIVND (reference sequence). This CDR3 has 14 amino acids. The CDR3 region has the DNA TGTGCCAGTACCGGGACAGGGACCCCCTACGAGCAGTACTTC. Translated: CASTGTGTPYEQYF.

This chain uses TRBV2 with TRBJ2-7; D possibly corresponds to TRBD2 (5 bases). Trimming took off 10 bases at V and 6 bases at J, with 13 bases between the two ends. Germline CDR1 SNHLY, CDR2 FYNNEI. The CDR3 contains 11 residues. The CDR3 is CATDVGSEQYF. For the CDR3, the DNA is TGTGCCACAGACGTAGGGAGCGAGCAGTACTTC.

This rearrangement joins TRBV27 to TRBJ2-1; 9 bases are shared with TRBD2. The CDR3 runs to 15 residues. J was trimmed by 8 bases and V by 8 bases; bases with no gene match: 13. Germline assignment: CDR1 MNHEY and CDR2 SMNVEV (reference sequence). CDR3 sequence: CASGRAGGPLDEQFF. The CDR3 coding sequence is TGTGCCAGCGGGAGGGCGGGAGGGCCCCTGGATGAGCAGTTCTTC.

J is TRBJ1-5 and V is TRBV7-2, with TRBD1 as a possible D gene (6 bases). This CDR3 region has 15 residues. CDR1 SGHTA and CDR2 FQGNSA come from the germline V gene. V lost 0 bases and J lost 4, with 10 bases in between. The CDR3 nucleotides read TGTGCCAGCAGCTTAGCCGAACAGGGTAATCAGCCCCAGCATTTT. Translation gives CASSLAEQGNQPQHF.

V is TRBV6-5 and J is TRBJ2-5, with 7 bases identical to TRBD2. V lost 8 bases to trimming and J lost 5 bases; unmatched junction nucleotides: 2. The CDR3 spans 11 residues. Germline V gives CDR1 MNHEY, CDR2 SVGAGI. CDR3 coding DNA: TGTGCCAGCGCAGCGGGGGAGACCCAGTACTTC. Translated: CASAAGETQYF.

The chain combines TRBV27 with TRBJ2-1, with 8 bases lining up with TRBD2. J lost 14 bases, V lost 6 bases, and 12 bases had no gene match. In germline, CDR1 is MNHEY, CDR2 SMNVEV (reference sequence). The CDR3 extends over 13 amino acids. CDR3 DNA: TGTGCCAGCAGCCCACTCGGACTAGCCCAGGAGTTCTTC. Its translation is CASSPLGLAQEFF.

The rearrangement links TRBV7-2 to TRBJ2-7, with D uncertain. CDR1 is SGHTA, CDR2 FQGNSA, per germline. The CDR3 has 16 amino acids. Trimming shortened V by 5 bases and J by 0 bases, and 17 bases separated the two germline ends. The CDR3 nucleotides read TGTGCCAGCAGCCTCAGTAGCTCACAAGGCTCCTACGAGCAGTACTTC. Its translation: CASSLSSSQGSYEQYF.

This clone occurred a few times. A read error may account for a junction end that differs from germline. The rearrangement joins TRBV7-9 to TRBJ2-3; tentative D call: TRBD2 (5 bases). The CDR3 runs to 14 residues. Germline-derived CDR1 and CDR2 are SEHNR and FQNEAQ (reference sequence). CDR3 in DNA: TGTGCCAGCAGCGTAGCGTCTAGCACAGATACGCAGTATTTT. Protein product: CASSVASSTDTQYF.

V is TRBV6-5 and J is TRBJ2-3; 11 bases are shared with TRBD2. This CDR3 region has 16 residues. Germline values: CDR1 MNHEY, CDR2 SVGAGI. Trimming took 0 bases from V and 5 from J; bases not matched to a gene: 4. The CDR3 sequence is CASSYSSSGRGDTQYF. The CDR3 region has the DNA TGTGCCAGCAGTTACTCGAGTAGCGGGAGGGGAGATACGCAGTATTTT.

V usage is TRBV28 and J usage is TRBJ2-7; D not certain. The germline V gene encodes CDR1 MDHEN and CDR2 SYDVKM. The CDR3 runs 12 residues. Trimming took 4 bases from V and 4 from J, leaving 8 bases between them. The CDR3 DNA sequence: TGTGCCAGCAGTTATCGGTATTACGAGCAGTACTTC. Protein product: CASSYRYYEQYF. Filled out from reference TRBV28 and TRBJ2-7, the complete variable domain reads DVKVTQSSRYLVKRTGEKVFLECVQDMDHENMFWYRQDPGLGLRLIYFSYDVKMKEKGDIPEGYSVSREKKERFSLILESASTNQTSMYLCASSYRYYEQYFGPGTRLTVT.

The chain is built from TRBV19 and TRBJ2-2; D is ambiguous. CDR1 is LNHDA and CDR2 is SQIVND in the germline V gene (reference sequence). This CDR3 spans 14 amino acids. V was clipped by 3 bases and J by 7 bases, with 12 bases between them. CDR3 DNA: TGTGCCAGTAGTATCTTGGGGTCGGTCGGGGAGCTGTTTTTT. The encoded protein is CASSILGSVGELFF.

This chain links TRBV9 with TRBJ2-7; 8 nucleotides agree with TRBD2. The germline V gene has CDR1 SGDLS and CDR2 YYNGEE. V gave up 0 bases and J gave up 2 bases; unmatched junction bases: 4. This CDR3 spans 15 amino acids. The CDR3 nucleotides read TGTGCCAGCAGCGTAGGAGAGGGACTAGCCTACGAGCAGTACTTC. It encodes CASSVGEGLAYEQYF.

The sample holds one count of this clone. The chain employs TRBV29-1 and TRBJ2-7; no definite D call. V lost 4 bases and J lost 0, with 13 bases in between. The CDR3 loop spans 14 amino acids. Germline V gene sequence: CDR1 SQVTM, CDR2 ANQGSEA. CDR3 sequence reads: CSVGPGLNSYEQYF. The CDR3 nucleotides read TGCAGCGTTGGACCGGGCCTTAACTCCTACGAGCAGTACTTC.

This clone was recorded only once. The gene calls are TRBV5-6 and TRBJ2-2, with 7 positions matching TRBD2. Germline lookup yields CDR1 SGHDT and CDR2 YYEEEE. CDR3 length: 16 amino acids. J lost 4 bases, V lost 0 bases, and 6 bases had no gene match. CDR3 DNA sequence: TGTGCCAGCAGCTTGGATGCGGGAGTTGTCACCGGGGAGCTGTTTTTT. It is translated as CASSLDAGVVTGELFF.